A single sample is the source of the 25 T cell receptor beta chains below, sequenced in a study of Graves' ophthalmopathy and Graves' hyperthyroidism. Amplified TCR beta CDR3 regions were obtained using RNA transcripts as template. Investigators did first-round RT-PCR with HTBI primers, then second-round multiplex PCR. TCRdb fed the multiplex PCR reads into MiXCR, producing one record per CDR3 protein. The sample consists of 400,000 to 500,000 distinct CDR3 sequences, 20% to 25% of them appearing once. The sample consisted of peripheral blood. The receptors come from a woman under 30 with stable Graves' hyperthyroidism.

This clonotype came up many times. The V gene is TRBV6-1, the J gene TRBJ2-7; D is possibly TRBD1 (6 bases). CDR1 MNHNS and CDR2 SASEGT come from the germline V gene. The CDR3 consists of 11 residues. V was pared by 6 bases and J by 12 bases, with 15 bases between. CDR3 region: CASSDPQGTYF. The CDR3 DNA reads TGTGCCAGCAGCGATCCCCAGGGGACGTACTTC.

This clonotype was seen ten or more times. The CDR3, as DNA: TGTGCCACCAGCAGAGAGCGGGAGTCTAGCGAGCAGTACTTC. Amino acid sequence: CATSRERESSEQYF. This chain joins TRBV15 and TRBJ2-7, with TRBD2 identical over 7 bases. V gave up 0 bases and J gave up 6 bases; unmatched junction bases: 5. The CDR3 is made up of 14 amino acids. CDR1 and CDR2 from the germline V gene are LNHNV and YYDKDF (reference sequence).

This clonotype was detected many times. This chain joins TRBV10-2 and TRBJ1-1; D uncertain. From germline, CDR1 is WSHSY and CDR2 SAAADI. Trimming removed 0 bases from V and 4 bases from J, with 9 bases in between. This CDR3 is 14 amino acids long. The CDR3 is CASSESKGFTEAFF. CDR3 coding DNA: TGCGCCAGCAGTGAGTCGAAGGGTTTCACTGAAGCTTTCTTT.

This clonotype was detected ten times or more. The chain combines TRBV5-1 with TRBJ1-1; D possibly corresponds to TRBD1 (5 bases). Germline assignment: CDR1 SGHRS and CDR2 YFSETQ. The CDR3 has 16 amino acids. V was clipped by 0 bases and J by 0 bases, with 12 bases between them. The CDR3 region is CASSLAGTNMNTEAFF. The CDR3 bases are TGCGCCAGCAGCTTGGCAGGGACGAACATGAACACTGAAGCTTTCTTT.

This clonotype was recorded a few times. The J gene is TRBJ1-1, the V gene TRBV3-1; D is undetermined. Germline loops: CDR1 LGHDT, CDR2 YNNKEL (reference sequence). Trimming shortened V by 5 bases and J by 1 base, and 11 bases separated the two germline ends. This CDR3 has 14 residues. The CDR3 nucleotides read TGTGCCAGCAGCACCCACTCAGGGAACACTGAAGCTTTCTTT. Its translation is CASSTHSGNTEAFF.

This clonotype was observed at least ten times. The V and J genes are TRBV5-1 and TRBJ2-4; 7 positions match TRBD1. The CDR3 consists of 17 residues. J was trimmed by 0 bases and V by 2 bases; bases with no gene match: 8. Germline V gene data show CDR1 as SGHRS and CDR2 as YFSETQ. This CDR3 reads CASSLLGGLLAKNIQYF. Written as DNA, the CDR3 is TGCGCCAGCAGCTTATTAGGGGGCCTGTTAGCCAAAAACATTCAGTACTTC.

V usage is TRBV29-1 and J usage is TRBJ2-3, with D possibly being TRBD1 (6 bases). There are 13 residues in the CDR3. CDR1 and CDR2 from the germline V gene are SQVTM and ANQGSEA. V lost 7 bases, J lost 4 bases, and 15 bases lay in between. The CDR3 loop is CSAHTGIADTQYF. The CDR3, as DNA: TGCAGCGCCCATACAGGGATAGCAGATACGCAGTATTTT.

This clonotype has ten or more counts. The rearrangement uses TRBV6-2 or TRBV6-3 and TRBJ2-4, with TRBD2 matching 7 bases. V dropped 6 bases and J dropped 4; count of bases not matched to a gene: 18. This CDR3 spans 18 amino acids. CDR1 is MNHEY and CDR2 is SVGEGT in the germline V gene. In DNA, the CDR3 is TGTGCCAGCAGCAACATAGCGGGTTTTCAAGGTGGTAAAAACATTCAGTACTTC. It translates to CASSNIAGFQGGKNIQYF.

This clonotype was detected many times. In nucleotides, the CDR3 is TGTGCCAGCAGCTTCAGACGCGAGACCCAGTACTTC. Its protein product is CASSFRRETQYF. The chain joins TRBV11-2 to TRBJ2-5; D unresolved. Trimming removed 3 bases at V and 5 bases at J, with 7 bases between. Germline assignment: CDR1 SGHAT and CDR2 FQNNGV. The CDR3 loop spans 12 amino acids.

Many counts were recorded for this clonotype. The chain couples TRBV6-5 to TRBJ2-2, with unresolved D. The CDR3 contains 12 residues. V lost 6 bases and J lost 5, with 7 bases in between. Per germline, CDR1 MNHEY and CDR2 SVGAGI. The CDR3 nucleotides read TGTGCCAGCAGGAGCAGGACCGGGGAGCTGTTTTTT. Translated: CASRSRTGELFF.

The V call is TRBV6-1, the J call TRBJ1-2; D call uncertain. This CDR3 comprises 13 residues. V was trimmed by 7 bases and J by 3 bases, leaving 12 bases between them. The germline V gene has CDR1 MNHNS and CDR2 SASEGT. The CDR3 protein is CASNPARDYGYTF. The CDR3 DNA reads as TGTGCCAGCAACCCGGCTAGGGACTATGGCTACACCTTC.

The chain is built from TRBV2 and TRBJ1-1; D is undetermined. Trimming shortened V by 8 bases and J by 14 bases, and 15 bases separated the two germline ends. The CDR3 totals 10 residues. In germline, CDR1 is SNHLY, CDR2 FYNNEI. The CDR3 loop is CASAGPTTFF. The CDR3 DNA follows: TGTGCCAGCGCCGGACCGACTACGTTCTTT.

This clonotype has ten or more counts. The chain is built from TRBV28 and TRBJ2-7; 7 bases fit TRBD1. V dropped 6 bases and J dropped 4; count of bases not matched to a gene: 9. Germline CDR1 reads MDHEN; CDR2 reads SYDVKM. The CDR3 has 14 residues. The CDR3 sequence: CASSSVTGRYEQYF. In nucleotides, the CDR3 is TGTGCCAGCAGCTCCGTGACAGGGAGATACGAGCAGTACTTC.

V usage is TRBV7-8 and J usage is TRBJ1-2, with D unresolved. Trimming removed 1 base at V and 3 bases at J, with 9 bases between. This CDR3 is built from 14 residues. CDR1 and CDR2 (germline): SGHVS, FQNEAQ. In DNA form, the CDR3 reads TGTGCCAGCAGCTTAGGCGCAGCCTACTATGGCTACACCTTC. This translates into CASSLGAAYYGYTF.

This clonotype was recorded many times. The chain links TRBV20-1 to TRBJ1-5; tentatively, D is TRBD1 (6 bases). From germline, CDR1 is DFQATT and CDR2 SNEGSKA (reference sequence). The CDR3 covers 13 residues. The V gene lost 0 bases and the J gene lost 6 bases, with 9 bases spanning the gap. For the CDR3, the DNA is TGCAGTGCTAGAGACCAGGGGAGTCAGCCCCAGCATTTT. Translating gives CSARDQGSQPQHF.

At least ten counts were recorded for this clonotype. The chain links TRBV20-1 to TRBJ1-1; D is uncertain. This CDR3 is built from 11 residues. Germline V CDR1 and CDR2: DFQATT, SNEGSKA (reference sequence). Trimming shortened V by 2 bases and J by 4 bases, and 5 bases separated the two germline ends. This CDR3 is CSARFLTEAFF. The CDR3 DNA follows: TGCAGTGCTAGATTTCTCACTGAAGCTTTCTTT.

In its sample, this clonotype was seen many times. J is TRBJ2-7 and V is TRBV11-1, with 8 nucleotides matching TRBD2. This CDR3 has 15 amino acids. V was pared by 1 base and J by 3 bases, with 5 bases of the junction left unmatched. Germline lookup yields CDR1 SGHAT and CDR2 FQDESV (reference sequence). CDR3 protein: CASSLVRGLVYEQYF. In DNA, the CDR3 is TGTGCCAGCAGCTTAGTTCGGGGACTAGTCTACGAGCAGTACTTC.

This clonotype was observed many times. The chain is built from TRBV2 and TRBJ2-7, with a weak D call TRBD2 (6 bases). V lost 4 bases and J lost 6, with 13 bases in between. The CDR3 length is 13 residues. The germline gives CDR1 SNHLY, CDR2 FYNNEI. CDR3 DNA sequence: TGTGCCAGCAGTGCGGCTAGCGTGATCGAGCAGTACTTC. Protein product: CASSAASVIEQYF.

This clonotype has ten or more counts. The chain carries TRBV27 and TRBJ2-4, with D possibly being TRBD1 (6 bases). In germline, CDR1 is MNHEY, CDR2 SMNVEV (reference sequence). The CDR3 is 21 amino acids. Trimming shortened V by 3 bases and J by 0 bases, and 27 bases separated the two germline ends. The CDR3 DNA sequence: TGTGCCAGCAGTTTGGCCCCCCCCGGGACACAGCTTTCCTTAGCCAAAAACATTCAGTACTTC. It yields the protein CASSLAPPGTQLSLAKNIQYF.

V is TRBV6-1 and J is TRBJ2-7; D unresolved. The CDR3 consists of 14 residues. Trimming cost V 2 bases and J 2 bases, with 10 bases left between them. The germline V gene has CDR1 MNHNS and CDR2 SASEGT. CDR3 sequence reads: CASSELGTTYEQYF. CDR3 nucleotide sequence: TGTGCCAGCAGTGAATTGGGCACTACCTACGAGCAGTACTTC.

This rearrangement joins TRBV4-2 to TRBJ1-1; D may be TRBD1 (5 bases). CDR3 length equals 14 residues. The V end lost 2 bases, the J end lost 7 bases, and 14 bases lay between the germline ends. Per the germline V gene, CDR1 is LGHNA and CDR2 is YNFKEQ. CDR3 region: CASSQSRVFGEAFF. The CDR3 coding sequence is TGTGCCAGCAGCCAAAGCAGGGTATTTGGTGAAGCTTTCTTT.

This clonotype has at least ten counts. A single base separates this from a much larger clone, so it may be a read error. The chain links TRBV6-4 to TRBJ2-7; D is unresolved. From germline, CDR1 is MRHNA and CDR2 SNTAGT. The CDR3 length is 13 residues. V shed 4 bases and J shed 1 base, with 8 bases lying between them. The CDR3 sequence is CASSGSKSYEQYF. CDR3 DNA sequence: TGTGCCAGCAGTGGCTCGAAATCCTACGAGCAGTACTTC.

This clonotype was observed a handful of times. The chain links TRBV12-3 or TRBV12-4 to TRBJ1-3, with D maybe TRBD1 (5 bases). The germline V and J ends were trimmed by 5 bases and 4 bases, with 12 bases remaining between them. There are 14 residues in the CDR3. The CDR3 loop is CASSPAGNGNTIYF. The CDR3, as DNA: TGTGCCAGCAGTCCGGCAGGGAACGGAAACACCATATATTTT.

In its sample, this clonotype was seen a few times. This rearrangement joins TRBV29-1 to TRBJ2-2; 8 nucleotides agree with TRBD1. The CDR3 sequence is 16 residues long. The V and J ends lost 7 bases and 3 bases, in that order; junction bases with no gene match: 13. CDR1 and CDR2 from the germline V gene are SQVTM and ANQGSEA. The CDR3 loop reads CSAVSQGASYTGELFF. In DNA, the CDR3 is TGCAGCGCCGTATCCCAGGGGGCTAGTTACACCGGGGAGCTGTTTTTT.

V gene TRBV12-3 or TRBV12-4 combines with J gene TRBJ2-7; perhaps TRBD2 as D (5 bases). V was trimmed by 4 bases and J by 5 bases, leaving 15 bases between them. CDR3 length equals 14 residues. The CDR3 region has the DNA TGTGCCAGCAGTTCGGAGCGGCCAAGGGACGAGCAGTACTTC. The encoded protein is CASSSERPRDEQYF.